This T cell receptor (beta chain) was documented in a study of blood T cell repertoires in COVID-19. V was clipped by 0 bases and J by 2 bases, with 5 bases between them. CDR3 length equals 13 residues. Germline CDR1 and CDR2: SGHNT and YYREEE (reference sequence). Profiled with immunoSEQ multiplex PCR; TCRdb holds only in-frame clones, not every one. Here the sample spans 50,000 or so clones, approximately 80% being singletons. This receptor was taken from a man between 65 and 85 years old with acute or convalescent COVID-19. Sequenced input: peripheral blood. This chain joins TRBV5-4 and TRBJ1-2, with no clear D. The CDR3 loop reads CASSLDTNYGYTF. The CDR3 nucleotides read TGTGCCAGCAGCTTGGACACCAACTATGGCTACACCTTC.